This passage covers 12 T cell receptor beta chains from one sample sequenced in a study of blood T cell repertoires in COVID-19. Profiling relied on immunoSEQ multiplex PCR, and the TCRdb table lists in-frame clones only, not all of them. Counted here are roughly 400,000 clones, 70% to 90% occurring once; the ten biggest clones make up approximately 1.5%. Source material: PBMCs or T cells enriched from blood (not recorded which). Source of these receptors: a woman younger than 35 who had been exposed to COVID-19.

The CDR3 bases are TGTGCCAGCAGTGAACCTGCAGGGTCGCGGAATGAGCAGTTCTTC. Encoded protein: CASSEPAGSRNEQFF. This chain connects TRBV7-6 to TRBJ2-1, with D possibly being TRBD1 (5 bases). This CDR3 comprises 15 residues. Germline lookup yields CDR1 SGHVS and CDR2 FNYEAQ. Deletions cut 6 bases from V and 7 bases from J, with 19 bases between.

The chain uses TRBV7-6 and TRBJ2-1; 11 bases agree with TRBD2. The CDR3 spans 16 residues. V was pared by 6 bases and J by 7 bases, with 11 bases of the junction left unmatched. Germline loops: CDR1 SGHVS, CDR2 FNYEAQ. CDR3 sequence: CASSKFSGGAGNEQFF. The CDR3 DNA sequence: TGTGCCAGCAGTAAATTTAGCGGGGGGGCCGGGAATGAGCAGTTCTTC.

The table lists this clone with a count of one. This chain connects TRBV7-8 to TRBJ2-1, with unresolved D. The germline CDR1 and CDR2 sequences are SGHVS and FQNEAQ. Trimming left V 1 base short and J 6 bases short, with 7 bases between. The CDR3 totals 13 residues. CDR3 nucleotide sequence: TGTGCCAGCAGCTTAGTGGCCGCCAATGAGCAGTTCTTC. Amino acid sequence: CASSLVAANEQFF.

The J gene is TRBJ2-5, the V gene TRBV4-3; possible D gene TRBD1, 6 bases. Trimming stripped 1 base from V and 4 bases from J, with 13 bases between. The CDR3 is 15 residues long. Germline V CDR1 and CDR2: LGHNA, YSLEER. Written as DNA, the CDR3 is TGCGCCAGCAGCCAAGCGAGGGCCAGGGGAGAGACCCAGTACTTC. It yields the protein CASSQARARGETQYF.

This rearrangement joins TRBV5-8 to TRBJ2-3; D is uncertain. The CDR3 is made up of 12 amino acids. Germline lookup yields CDR1 SGHTS and CDR2 YDEGEE. Trimming pared 0 bases from V and 7 bases from J, leaving 6 bases between. CDR3 loop: CASSLGYNTQYF. CDR3 in DNA: TGTGCCAGCAGCTTGGGGTACAATACGCAGTATTTT.

The chain combines TRBV7-9 with TRBJ2-1, with 11 bases aligning to TRBD2. CDR1 SEHNR and CDR2 FQNEAQ come from the germline V gene (reference sequence). This CDR3 spans 14 amino acids. V lost 10 bases and J lost 8; bases outside the gene matches: 10. The DNA of the CDR3 is TGTGCCACCCTCCGAACTAGCGGGAGTGATGAGCAGTTCTTC. It codes for CATLRTSGSDEQFF.

This chain links TRBV27 with TRBJ2-4, with D possibly TRBD2 on 5 matching bases. Germline loops: CDR1 MNHEY, CDR2 SMNVEV (reference sequence). Trimming removed 0 bases at V and 0 bases at J, with 15 bases between. The CDR3 length is 18 residues. CDR3 amino acids: CASSLSGRNGKAKNIQYF. Written as DNA, the CDR3 is TGTGCCAGCAGTTTATCGGGCCGGAACGGGAAAGCCAAAAACATTCAGTACTTC.

The chain employs TRBV12-5 and TRBJ1-2; no definite D call. Germline loops: CDR1 LGHNT, CDR2 FRNRAP. This CDR3 is built from 16 residues. V lost 0 bases, J lost 2 bases, and 13 bases lay in between. The CDR3 loop reads CASGLVLAGANYGYTF. CDR3 in DNA: TGTGCTAGTGGTTTGGTACTAGCAGGAGCCAACTATGGCTACACCTTC.

The genes are TRBV9 and TRBJ1-1; tentative D call: TRBD1 (6 bases). This CDR3 comprises 16 residues. Germline loops: CDR1 SGDLS, CDR2 YYNGEE. The V gene lost 4 bases and the J gene lost 10 bases, with 26 bases spanning the gap. The CDR3 protein is CASSLPTTGKGGRAFF. Written as DNA, the CDR3 is TGTGCCAGCAGCCTACCGACGACAGGAAAGGGCGGTCGAGCTTTCTTT.

The chain couples TRBV7-8 to TRBJ2-1; TRBD1 matches at 11 bases. CDR1 and CDR2 from the germline V gene are SGHVS and FQNEAQ. J gave up 7 bases and V 1 base, and 3 bases lay outside the gene matches. The CDR3 is 15 amino acids. CDR3 DNA sequence: TGTGCCAGCAGCTTAGGGGACAGGGGGGTTAATGAGCAGTTCTTC. Amino acid sequence: CASSLGDRGVNEQFF.

J is TRBJ2-5 and V is TRBV24-1; D might be TRBD2 (5 bases). The germline CDR1 and CDR2 sequences are KGHDR and SFDVKD. This CDR3 has 14 amino acids. Trimming took off 0 bases at V and 5 bases at J, with 9 bases between the two ends. The chain's CDR3 is CATSDLGGSETQYF. In nucleotides, the CDR3 is TGTGCCACCAGTGATTTGGGCGGGTCCGAGACCCAGTACTTC.

This rearrangement joins TRBV7-2 to TRBJ2-7; a weak D match, TRBD1 (5 bases). V was clipped by 3 bases and J by 1 base, with 13 bases between them. CDR1 and CDR2 from the germline V gene are SGHTA and FQGNSA. The CDR3 extends over 15 amino acids. CDR3 DNA: TGTGCCAGCAGCTTTGGGGCAGCCTTTTCCTACGAGCAGTACTTC. This translates into CASSFGAAFSYEQYF.